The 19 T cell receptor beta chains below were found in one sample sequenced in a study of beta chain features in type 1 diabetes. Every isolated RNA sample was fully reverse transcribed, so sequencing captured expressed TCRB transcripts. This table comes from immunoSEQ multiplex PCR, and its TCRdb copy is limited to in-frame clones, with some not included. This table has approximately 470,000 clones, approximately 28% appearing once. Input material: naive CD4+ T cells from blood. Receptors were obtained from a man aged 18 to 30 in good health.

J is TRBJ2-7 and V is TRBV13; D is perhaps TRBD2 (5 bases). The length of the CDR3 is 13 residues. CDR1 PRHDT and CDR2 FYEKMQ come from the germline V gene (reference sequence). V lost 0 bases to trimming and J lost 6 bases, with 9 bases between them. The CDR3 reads CASSLGPSGEQYF. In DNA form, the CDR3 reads TGTGCCAGCAGCTTAGGCCCAAGCGGCGAGCAGTACTTC.

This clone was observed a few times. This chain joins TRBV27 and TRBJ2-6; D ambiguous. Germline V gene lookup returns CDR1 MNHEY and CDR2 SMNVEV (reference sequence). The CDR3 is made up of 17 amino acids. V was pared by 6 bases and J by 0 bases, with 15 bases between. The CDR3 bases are TGTGCCAGCAGCTTTTCTCGCCTTTCCTCTGGGGCCAACGTCCTGACTTTC. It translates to CASSFSRLSSGANVLTF.

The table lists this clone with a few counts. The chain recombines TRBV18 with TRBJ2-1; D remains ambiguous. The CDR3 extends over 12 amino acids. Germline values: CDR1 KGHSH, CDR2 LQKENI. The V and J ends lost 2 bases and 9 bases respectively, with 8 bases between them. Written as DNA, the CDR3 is TGTGCCAGCTCACCAAACAGAGGTGAGCAGTTCTTC. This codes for CASSPNRGEQFF. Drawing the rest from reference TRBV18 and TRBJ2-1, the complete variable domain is NAGVMQNPRHLVRRRGQEARLRCSPMKGHSHVYWYRQLPEEGLKFMVYLQKENIIDESGMPKERFSAEFPKEGPSILRIQQVVRGDSAAYFCASSPNRGEQFFGPGTRLTVL.

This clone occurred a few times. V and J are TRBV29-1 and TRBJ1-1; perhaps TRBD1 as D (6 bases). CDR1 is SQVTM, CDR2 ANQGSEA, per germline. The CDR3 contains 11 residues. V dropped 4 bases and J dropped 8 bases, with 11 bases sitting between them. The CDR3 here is CSVVRDIEAFF. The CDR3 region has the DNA TGCAGCGTTGTTCGGGACATAGAAGCTTTCTTT.

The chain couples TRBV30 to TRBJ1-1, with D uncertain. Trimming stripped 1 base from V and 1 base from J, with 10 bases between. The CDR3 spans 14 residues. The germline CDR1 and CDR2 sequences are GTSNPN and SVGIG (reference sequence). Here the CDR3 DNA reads TGTGCCTGGAGTGAAGGTGTTCGGAACACTGAAGCTTTCTTT. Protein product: CAWSEGVRNTEAFF.

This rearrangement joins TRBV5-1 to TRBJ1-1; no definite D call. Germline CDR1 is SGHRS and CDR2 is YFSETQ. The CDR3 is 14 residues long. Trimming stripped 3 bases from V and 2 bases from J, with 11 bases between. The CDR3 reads CASSSARQNTEAFF. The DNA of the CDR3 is TGCGCCAGCAGCTCAGCCAGGCAAAACACTGAAGCTTTCTTT.

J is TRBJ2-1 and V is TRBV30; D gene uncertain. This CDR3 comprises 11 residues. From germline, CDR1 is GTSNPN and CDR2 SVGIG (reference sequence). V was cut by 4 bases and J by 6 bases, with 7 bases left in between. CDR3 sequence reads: CAWTGLNEQFF. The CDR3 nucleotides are TGTGCCTGGACAGGCCTCAATGAGCAGTTCTTC.

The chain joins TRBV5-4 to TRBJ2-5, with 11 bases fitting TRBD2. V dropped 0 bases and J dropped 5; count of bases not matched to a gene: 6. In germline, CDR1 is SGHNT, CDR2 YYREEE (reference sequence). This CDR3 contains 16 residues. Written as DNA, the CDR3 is TGTGCCAGCAGCTTGGAGGCTAGCGGGAGGAAGGAGACCCAGTACTTC. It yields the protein CASSLEASGRKETQYF.

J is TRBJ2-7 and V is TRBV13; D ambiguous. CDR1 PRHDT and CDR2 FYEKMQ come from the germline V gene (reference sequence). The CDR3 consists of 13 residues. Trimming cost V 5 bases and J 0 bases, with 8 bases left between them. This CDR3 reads CASSPGFSYEQYF. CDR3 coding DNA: TGTGCCAGCAGCCCCGGGTTCTCCTACGAGCAGTACTTC.

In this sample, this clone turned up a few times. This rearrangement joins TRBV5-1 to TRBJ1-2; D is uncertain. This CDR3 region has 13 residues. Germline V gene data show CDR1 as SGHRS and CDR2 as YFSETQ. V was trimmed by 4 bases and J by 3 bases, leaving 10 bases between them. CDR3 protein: CASSLNGDYGYTF. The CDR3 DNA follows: TGCGCCAGCAGCCTGAATGGGGACTATGGCTACACCTTC.

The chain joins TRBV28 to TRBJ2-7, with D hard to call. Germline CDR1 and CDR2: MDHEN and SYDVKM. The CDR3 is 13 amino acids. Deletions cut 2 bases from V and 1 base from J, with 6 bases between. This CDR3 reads CASSLGPSYEQYF. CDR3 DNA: TGTGCCAGCAGTTTAGGGCCGTCCTACGAGCAGTACTTC.

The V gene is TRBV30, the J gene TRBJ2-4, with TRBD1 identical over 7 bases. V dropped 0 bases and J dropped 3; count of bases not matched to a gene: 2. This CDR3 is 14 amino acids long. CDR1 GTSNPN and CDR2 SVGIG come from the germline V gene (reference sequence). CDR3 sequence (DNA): TGTGCCTGGAGTGTAAGGGACAGCAAAAACATTCAGTACTTC. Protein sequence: CAWSVRDSKNIQYF.

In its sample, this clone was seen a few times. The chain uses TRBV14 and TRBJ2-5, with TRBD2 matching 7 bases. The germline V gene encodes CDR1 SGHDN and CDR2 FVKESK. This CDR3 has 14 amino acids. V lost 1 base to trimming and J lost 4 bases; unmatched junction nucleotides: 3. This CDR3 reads CASSQVVAGETQYF. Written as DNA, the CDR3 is TGTGCCAGCAGCCAAGTGGTAGCGGGAGAGACCCAGTACTTC. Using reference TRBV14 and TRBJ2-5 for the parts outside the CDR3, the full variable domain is EAGVTQFPSHSVIEKGQTVTLRCDPISGHDNLYWYRRVMGKEIKFLLHFVKESKQDESGMPNNRFLAERTGGTYSTLKVQPAELEDSGVYFCASSQVVAGETQYFGPGTRLLVL.

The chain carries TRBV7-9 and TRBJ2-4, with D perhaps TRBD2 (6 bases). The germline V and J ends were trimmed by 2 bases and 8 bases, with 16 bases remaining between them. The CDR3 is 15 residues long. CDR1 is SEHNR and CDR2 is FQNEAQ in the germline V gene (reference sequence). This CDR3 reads CASSLYGGERDIQYF. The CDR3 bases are TGTGCCAGCAGCTTATATGGAGGGGAACGGGACATTCAGTACTTC.

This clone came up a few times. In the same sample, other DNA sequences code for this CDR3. The CDR3 DNA reads as TGTGCCATCAGTGCCTACAATGAGCAGTTCTTC. It codes for CAISAYNEQFF. The chain uses TRBV10-3 and TRBJ2-1, with D unclear. Germline V gene lookup returns CDR1 ENHRY and CDR2 SYGVKD. The V gene lost 4 bases and the J gene lost 2 bases, with 0 bases spanning the gap. This CDR3 region has 11 residues.

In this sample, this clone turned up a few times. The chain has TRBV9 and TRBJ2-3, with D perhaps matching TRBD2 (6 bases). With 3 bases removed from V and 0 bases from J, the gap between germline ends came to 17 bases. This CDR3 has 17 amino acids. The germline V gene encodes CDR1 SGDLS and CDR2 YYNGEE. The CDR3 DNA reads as TGTGCCAGCAGCGCGGCGGGACCCGTGAGTAGCACAGATACGCAGTATTTT. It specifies CASSAAGPVSSTDTQYF.

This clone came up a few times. CDR3 nucleotide sequence: TGCGCCAGCAGCCAATGGGCTACGAATGGCTACACCTTC. Translation gives CASSQWATNGYTF. V usage is TRBV4-3 and J usage is TRBJ1-2, with unresolved D. Germline loops: CDR1 LGHNA, CDR2 YSLEER. V lost 2 bases and J 6 bases, leaving 10 bases between the germline ends. CDR3 length: 13 residues.

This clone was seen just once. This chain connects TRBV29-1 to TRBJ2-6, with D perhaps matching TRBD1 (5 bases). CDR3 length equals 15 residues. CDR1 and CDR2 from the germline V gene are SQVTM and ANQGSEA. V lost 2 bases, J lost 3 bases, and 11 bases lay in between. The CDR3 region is CSVEQPRVGANVLTF. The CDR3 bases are TGCAGCGTTGAACAGCCCAGGGTTGGGGCCAACGTCCTGACTTTC.

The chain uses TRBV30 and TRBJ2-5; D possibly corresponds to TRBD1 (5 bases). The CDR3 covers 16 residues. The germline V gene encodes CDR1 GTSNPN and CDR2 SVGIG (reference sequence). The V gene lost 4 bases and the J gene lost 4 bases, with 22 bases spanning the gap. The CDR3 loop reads CAWTIWGISSGETQYF. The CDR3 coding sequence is TGTGCCTGGACCATATGGGGCATTTCTAGTGGAGAGACCCAGTACTTC.